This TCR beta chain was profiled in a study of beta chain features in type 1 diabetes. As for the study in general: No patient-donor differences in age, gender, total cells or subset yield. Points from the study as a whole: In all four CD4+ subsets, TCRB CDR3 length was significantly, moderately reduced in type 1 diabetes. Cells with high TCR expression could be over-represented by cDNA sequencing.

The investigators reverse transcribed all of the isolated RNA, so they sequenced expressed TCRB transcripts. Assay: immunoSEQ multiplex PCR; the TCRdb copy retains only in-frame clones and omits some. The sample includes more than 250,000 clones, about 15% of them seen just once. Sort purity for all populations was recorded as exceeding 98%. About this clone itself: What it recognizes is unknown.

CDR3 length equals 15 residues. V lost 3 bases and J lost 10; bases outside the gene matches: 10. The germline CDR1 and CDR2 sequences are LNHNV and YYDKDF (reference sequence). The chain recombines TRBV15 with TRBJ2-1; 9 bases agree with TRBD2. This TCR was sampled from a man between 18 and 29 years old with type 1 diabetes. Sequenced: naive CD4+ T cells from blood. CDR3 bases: TGTGCCACCAGCAGGGACCGACTAGCGGTGGGAGAGCAGTTCTTC. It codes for CATSRDRLAVGEQFF.